These 30 T cell receptor beta chains were all obtained from the same sample, sequenced in a study of cytomegalovirus exposure and HLA in healthy donors. The PCR contained 60 Vbeta and 13 Jbeta primers. This table comes from immunoSEQ multiplex PCR, and its TCRdb copy is limited to in-frame clones, with some not included. The sample holds some 120,000 clones, about three quarters seen once. The sample was PBMCs. Receptor source: a woman in her forties in good health and CMV-seropositive.

Concerning this clone: Distinct nucleotide sequences in the sample also encode this CDR3. The genes are TRBV5-1 and TRBJ2-7, with TRBD1 matching 8 bases. Germline CDR1 and CDR2: SGHRS and YFSETQ. J lost 2 bases, V lost 4 bases, and 5 bases had no gene match. This CDR3 is 14 amino acids long. CDR3 protein: CASSPGQGAYEQYF. The CDR3 region has the DNA TGCGCCAGCAGCCCTGGACAGGGCGCCTACGAGCAGTACTTC.

The gene calls are TRBV7-9 and TRBJ2-1; 10 bases are a match to TRBD2. The CDR3 length is 16 residues. CDR1 SEHNR and CDR2 FQNEAQ come from the germline V gene (reference sequence). The V gene end was trimmed by 5 bases and the J gene end by 5 bases; junction bases not matched to a gene: 9. In DNA form, the CDR3 reads TGTGCCAGCAGCCCGGTGGGAGCGGGGGGGCACAATGAGCAGTTCTTC. It translates to CASSPVGAGGHNEQFF. The entire variable domain, with the rest obtained from reference TRBV7-9 and TRBJ2-1, is as follows: DTGVSQNPRHKITKRGQNVTFRCDPISEHNRLYWYRQTLGQGPEFLTYFQNEAQLEKSRLLSDRFSAERPKGSFSTLEIQRTEQGDSAMYLCASSPVGAGGHNEQFFGPGTRLTVL.

This clone has only a few counts. The V gene is TRBV5-6, the J gene TRBJ1-2, with TRBD1 matching 8 bases. J gave up 6 bases and V 0 bases, and 4 bases lay outside the gene matches. CDR1 and CDR2 from the germline V gene are SGHDT and YYEEEE. This CDR3 has 14 residues. The chain's CDR3 is CASSLGDRTNGYTF. For the CDR3, the DNA is TGTGCCAGCAGCTTGGGGGACAGGACGAATGGCTACACCTTC.

Only one count was recorded for this clone. V is TRBV19 and J is TRBJ1-1, with D possibly matching TRBD1 (6 bases). CDR3 length: 14 amino acids. V dropped 7 bases and J dropped 0 bases, with 12 bases sitting between them. Looked up from germline, CDR1 is LNHDA and CDR2 is SQIVND (reference sequence). Here the CDR3 DNA reads TGTGCCAGTAAGGACAGAGCCATGAACACTGAAGCTTTCTTT. Its translation is CASKDRAMNTEAFF.

V usage is TRBV27 and J usage is TRBJ2-7; 9 nucleotides line up with TRBD1. The V gene's germline CDR1 is MNHEY and CDR2 SMNVEV (reference sequence). The CDR3 is made up of 13 amino acids. The CDR3 bases are TGTGCAGGGGCACAGGGGGCAGCCTACGAGCAGTACTTC. It specifies CAGAQGAAYEQYF.

The gene calls are TRBV5-1 and TRBJ2-2, with TRBD1 matching 11 bases. Per germline, CDR1 SGHRS and CDR2 YFSETQ. This CDR3 has 16 residues. The V and J ends lost 0 bases and 7 bases, in that order; junction bases with no gene match: 5. For the CDR3, the DNA is TGCGCCAGCAGCTTGGGAAGGACAGGGGGCGGCGGGGAGCTGTTTTTT. Encoded protein: CASSLGRTGGGGELFF.

The chain links TRBV27 to TRBJ2-2; 16 nucleotides agree with TRBD2. V gave up 5 bases and J gave up 4 bases; unmatched junction bases: 10. Germline V CDR1 and CDR2: MNHEY, SMNVEV (reference sequence). This CDR3 has 19 residues. In DNA form, the CDR3 reads TGTGCCAGCAGTCTCCCGGGACTAGCGGGGGGGCCGGGCACCGGGGAGCTGTTTTTT. Translation: CASSLPGLAGGPGTGELFF.

This clone was seen a few times. The chain employs TRBV19 and TRBJ1-3, with unresolved D. The V end lost 7 bases, the J end lost 7 bases, and 8 bases lay between the germline ends. This CDR3 comprises 11 residues. Germline-derived CDR1 and CDR2 are LNHDA and SQIVND (reference sequence). The CDR3 loop is CASTLLNTIYF. The CDR3 DNA sequence: TGTGCCAGTACCCTCCTGAACACCATATATTTT. The whole variable domain, remainder taken from reference TRBV19 and TRBJ1-3, is DGGITQSPKYLFRKEGQNVTLSCEQNLNHDAMYWYRQDPGQGLRLIYYSQIVNDFQKGDIAEGYSVSREKKESFPLTVTSAQKNPTAFYLCASTLLNTIYFGEGSWLTVV.

The chain has TRBV5-6 and TRBJ2-5, with D tentatively TRBD1 (6 bases). The length of the CDR3 is 14 residues. Germline loops: CDR1 SGHDT, CDR2 YYEEEE. With 1 base removed from V and 2 bases from J, the gap between germline ends came to 9 bases. The CDR3 coding sequence is TGTGCCAGCAGCTTGACAGGGTATCAAGAGACCCAGTACTTC. It yields the protein CASSLTGYQETQYF.

This clone has a handful of counts. The chain links TRBV6-5 to TRBJ1-5; D is perhaps TRBD1 (5 bases). Germline loops: CDR1 MNHEY, CDR2 SVGAGI. The CDR3 extends over 13 amino acids. V gave up 6 bases and J gave up 6 bases, with 12 bases separating them. CDR3 nucleotide sequence: TGTGCCAGCAGATATAATCAGGGTCAGCCCCAGCATTTT. Translated: CASRYNQGQPQHF.

The chain is built from TRBV6-6 and TRBJ2-3; 7 nucleotides agree with TRBD2. CDR3 size: 15 residues. V was pared by 0 bases and J by 6 bases, with 6 bases of the junction left unmatched. The V gene's germline CDR1 is MNHNY and CDR2 SVGAGI (reference sequence). In DNA form, the CDR3 reads TGTGCCAGCAGTTACTCAGGGACTATAACCGATACGCAGTATTTT. Its translation is CASSYSGTITDTQYF.

This clone was counted between two and nine times. The gene calls are TRBV5-4 and TRBJ1-1; D remains unclear. CDR1 SGHNT and CDR2 YYREEE come from the germline V gene (reference sequence). The CDR3 spans 15 residues. The ends were cut back, 3 bases at V and 1 base at J, with 13 bases in the middle. CDR3 region: CASSSAMAGNTEAFF. In nucleotides, the CDR3 is TGTGCCAGCAGCTCCGCGATGGCGGGGAACACTGAAGCTTTCTTT. The whole variable domain, filled in from reference TRBV5-4 and TRBJ1-1, reads ETGVTQSPTHLIKTRGQQVTLRCSSQSGHNTVSWYQQALGQGPQFIFQYYREEENGRGNFPPRFSGLQFPNYSSELNVNALELDDSALYLCASSSAMAGNTEAFFGQGTRLTVV.

This rearrangement joins TRBV5-6 to TRBJ2-5; no clear D. The J call is uncertain, as TRBJ2-7 better fits the DNA end. The CDR3 covers 13 residues. The germline CDR1 and CDR2 sequences are SGHDT and YYEEEE. CDR3 in amino acids: CASSLDRSYEQYF. In DNA, the CDR3 is TGTGCCAGCAGCTTGGACCGATCCTACGAGCAGTACTTC.

This clone was detected a few times. V usage is TRBV7-6 and J usage is TRBJ2-2; 8 bases fit TRBD1. The germline CDR1 and CDR2 sequences are SGHVS and FNYEAQ. The CDR3 runs 19 residues. V gave up 3 bases and J gave up 5 bases; unmatched junction bases: 17. The DNA of the CDR3 is TGTGCCAGCAGCTTTAACCCCAGTTTAGGCCACAGGGGGACCGGGGAGCTGTTTTTT. It yields the protein CASSFNPSLGHRGTGELFF.

This chain connects TRBV5-1 to TRBJ1-2; D unresolved. The germline gives CDR1 SGHRS, CDR2 YFSETQ. This CDR3 has 16 residues. V was trimmed by 0 bases and J by 4 bases, leaving 16 bases between them. Here the CDR3 reads CASSLGSPQRSYGYTF. In nucleotides, the CDR3 is TGCGCCAGCAGCTTGGGAAGCCCCCAAAGAAGCTATGGCTACACCTTC.

The CDR3 nucleotides are TGTGCCAGCAGTTCCTCCTTTGCTAGCGAGCAGTACTTC. Translation: CASSSSFASEQYF. The J gene is TRBJ2-7, the V gene TRBV6-6; D is uncertain. This CDR3 contains 13 residues. The germline V gene encodes CDR1 MNHNY and CDR2 SVGAGI (reference sequence). Trimming removed 4 bases at V and 6 bases at J, with 13 bases between.

The gene calls are TRBV5-4 and TRBJ2-7; 11 nucleotides align to TRBD2. CDR3 size: 16 residues. Germline V lookup: CDR1 SGHNT, CDR2 YYREEE (reference sequence). The V and J ends lost 0 bases and 4 bases, in that order; junction bases with no gene match: 6. The DNA for the CDR3 is TGTGCCAGCAGCTTGGGTCTTCCTAGCGGGGGGTACGAGCAGTACTTC. This sequence encodes CASSLGLPSGGYEQYF.

The J gene is TRBJ1-3, the V gene TRBV30; D is possibly TRBD1 (6 bases). The length of the CDR3 is 15 residues. The germline V gene encodes CDR1 GTSNPN and CDR2 SVGIG (reference sequence). Trimming shortened V by 5 bases and J by 2 bases, and 16 bases separated the two germline ends. The CDR3 reads CAWSRTGKTGNTIYF. The CDR3 bases are TGTGCCTGGTCCAGAACAGGGAAAACTGGAAACACCATATATTTT.

The chain combines TRBV2 with TRBJ1-5, with 9 bases aligning to TRBD1. The junction had 4 bases not matched to a gene; V was cut back by 8 bases and J by 2 bases. Germline CDR1 SNHLY, CDR2 FYNNEI. The CDR3 contains 14 residues. The CDR3 protein is CASGRDRGNQPQHF. As DNA, the CDR3 is TGTGCCAGCGGCCGGGACAGGGGCAATCAGCCCCAGCATTTT.

The gene calls are TRBV12-5 and TRBJ1-5, with 8 bases identical to TRBD1. The CDR3 runs 15 residues. Germline CDR1 LGHNT, CDR2 FRNRAP. Trimming took 6 bases from V and 1 from J; bases not matched to a gene: 5. The CDR3 DNA is TGTGCTAGTGGCGAACAGGGGGGAAGCAATCAGCCCCAGCATTTT. Protein: CASGEQGGSNQPQHF. Based on the CDR3 plus reference TRBV12-5 and TRBJ1-5, the full variable domain is DARVTQTPRHKVTEMGQEVTMRCQPILGHNTVFWYRQTMMQGLELLAYFRNRAPLDDSGMPKDRFSAEMPDATLATLKIQPSEPRDSAVYFCASGEQGGSNQPQHFGDGTRLSIL.

Notes on this clone: Within the sample, other DNA sequences also encode this same CDR3. This chain uses TRBV7-2 with TRBJ1-5; tentative D call: TRBD1 (6 bases). The CDR3 has 16 amino acids. Trimming shortened V by 1 base and J by 2 bases, and 12 bases separated the two germline ends. Germline lookup yields CDR1 SGHTA and CDR2 FQGNSA. CDR3 nucleotide sequence: TGTGCCAGCAGCTTAGGGGGAGGGGGTGGCAATCAGCCCCAGCATTTT. Encoded protein: CASSLGGGGGNQPQHF.

The chain employs TRBV29-1 and TRBJ1-2; the match to TRBD1 covers 7 bases. From germline, CDR1 is SQVTM and CDR2 ANQGSEA. The CDR3 covers 15 residues. J was trimmed by 3 bases and V by 7 bases; bases with no gene match: 14. In DNA form, the CDR3 reads TGCAGCGGCGAGACCATGACAGGGACAGACTATGGCTACACCTTC. Its translation is CSGETMTGTDYGYTF.

The chain uses TRBV7-3 and TRBJ2-6; D ambiguous. V was pared by 4 bases and J by 2 bases, with 6 bases between. Germline V gives CDR1 SGHTA, CDR2 FQGTGA. This CDR3 has 14 amino acids. The CDR3 nucleotides read TGTGCCAGCAGCTCATCAGCTGGGGCCAACGTCCTGACTTTC. Translation gives CASSSSAGANVLTF.

The V gene is TRBV4-2, the J gene TRBJ2-1; 8 nucleotides match TRBD2. The CDR3 totals 15 residues. Losses at the gene ends were 4 bases for V and 10 bases for J; bases not matched to a gene: 12. Germline CDR1 and CDR2: LGHNA and YNFKEQ. CDR3 sequence: CASSRSGGDSGEQFF. CDR3 bases: TGTGCCAGCAGCCGAAGCGGGGGTGACTCAGGAGAGCAGTTCTTC.

CDR3 coding DNA: TGCGCCAGCAGCTTCGCAGCGACGGCGGCCACTGAAGCTTTCTTT. This translates into CASSFAATAATEAFF. This chain joins TRBV5-1 and TRBJ1-1, with D hard to call. Germline CDR1 reads SGHRS; CDR2 reads YFSETQ. This CDR3 comprises 15 residues. V lost 2 bases, J lost 4 bases, and 15 bases lay in between.

The chain has TRBV29-1 and TRBJ1-2; a possible D gene is TRBD1 (5 bases). CDR1 is SQVTM, CDR2 ANQGSEA, per germline. This CDR3 contains 10 residues. Deletions cut 7 bases from V and 8 bases from J, with 11 bases between. The CDR3 region is CSAATGGYTF. The CDR3 region has the DNA TGCAGCGCCGCAACAGGCGGCTACACCTTC.

The chain links TRBV27 to TRBJ1-5, with TRBD1 identical over 8 bases. This CDR3 is built from 15 residues. Per germline, CDR1 MNHEY and CDR2 SMNVEV (reference sequence). V lost 6 bases, J lost 5 bases, and 9 bases stayed unmatched. This CDR3 is CASRRTQGEYQPQHF. The CDR3 DNA follows: TGTGCCAGCAGACGAACACAGGGGGAATATCAGCCCCAGCATTTT.

V gene TRBV5-1 combines with J gene TRBJ2-1; 9 bases align to TRBD2. The trim removed 7 bases at V and 9 bases at J, leaving 14 bases unmatched. CDR3 length: 15 residues. CDR1 and CDR2 from the germline V gene are SGHRS and YFSETQ. CDR3 DNA sequence: TGCGCCAGCTTTCCGTCCAGCGGGGGGCGGGGTGAGCAGTTCTTC. Residues: CASFPSSGGRGEQFF.

This clone was seen more than once but under ten times. The CDR3 sequence: CASRRVPPSQDRADQPQHF. The DNA of the CDR3 is TGTGCCAGCAGAAGAGTCCCTCCCTCTCAGGACAGAGCCGATCAGCCCCAGCATTTT. The chain employs TRBV6-8 and TRBJ1-5, with D perhaps TRBD1 (6 bases). The CDR3 consists of 19 residues. Germline values: CDR1 MNHGY, CDR2 SAAAGT. V lost 6 bases and J 5 bases, leaving 29 bases between the germline ends.

The chain uses TRBV5-4 and TRBJ1-4, with 8 bases fitting TRBD1. V gave up 4 bases and J gave up 8 bases; unmatched junction bases: 7. The V gene's germline CDR1 is SGHNT and CDR2 YYREEE (reference sequence). This CDR3 region has 14 residues. CDR3 protein: CASSPNRGMEKLFF. The CDR3 coding sequence is TGTGCCAGCAGCCCTAACAGGGGGATGGAAAAACTGTTTTTT.